This T cell receptor (beta chain) was recorded in a study of blood T cell repertoires in COVID-19 (dated by TCRdb to the early 2020s). Background on the whole study: The collaborator samples originated in the United States, Italy and Spain and spanned the acute and convalescent phases of COVID-19. The prospective study material was composed of cDNA or gDNA derived from T cells, B-cell-depleted T cells, or PBMCs. The dataset comprised deeply sampled blood TCRbeta repertoires from subjects exposed to, actively infected with, or recovered from COVID-19. The repertoires were released in a freely available public database intended as a resource for research on the immune response to SARS-CoV-2. The samples were drawn from two sources: the first 160 participants of the ongoing ImmuneRACE study, and 1,000 to 1,500 subjects contributed by 6 global collaborators. Sample metadata almost always included a de-identified subject ID, COVID-19 status, age in years and sex. Where HLA class I and class II types were available, the types were taken from metadata supplied by the sample provider, not from assay-based typing.

Samples from volunteer blood donors who had recovered from COVID-19 were contributed by a second Seattle source. Whole blood was collected in K2EDTA tubes by collaborating institutions according to the institutions' own protocols. For TCRbeta analysis, collaborators shipped samples as frozen whole blood, isolated PBMCs, or DNA extracted from either of those sample types. As concerns this clone: What this receptor recognizes is not known. No base quality information exists; no much larger clone differs at one position.

TCRbeta CDR3 regions were amplified from genomic DNA by means of the immunoSEQ Assay, a bias-controlled multiplex PCR. The published analysis was carried out like this. The number of nucleated cells in each sample was estimated from the amplification of reference gene primers within the assay. To quantify the absolute abundance of each unique TCRbeta CDR3 rearrangement, sequence reads were collapsed and filtered. For each sample, productive Simpson clonality was calculated as the square root of Simpson's diversity index over productive rearrangements. TCRdb re-hosts the immuneACCESS table, in-frame sequences only. Its copies lack some clones; in the studies checked, an unresolved V gene accounts for under half of them, and the cause for the rest is not known. The V and J calls and the clone size are those of that table, but D and trimming were determined from the DNA. Here the sample has roughly 200,000 clones; about 87% occur a single time. Approximately 6% of the sample comes from the top ten.

The germline V gene specifies SGHRS as CDR1 and YFSETQ as CDR2. Inclusive of the bounding cysteine and phenylalanine, the CDR3 is 16 residues long. The entry retains the CDR3 DNA only, 48 bases that are in frame from base 1. The V end loses 0 bases and the J end loses 0 bases, and a stretch of 12 bases separates them. Here is what the overall study found, with its caveats: Clinical and demographic metadata were provided uncurated, with the amount varying by source and participant.

Sample: peripheral blood. The clonotype comes from a man aged 55 to 70 who had recovered from COVID-19. The rearranged segments are TRBV5-1 and TRBJ1-1; the D gene is unclear. CDR3 protein: CASSLETARMNTEAFF. In nucleotide form, the sequence is TGCGCCAGCAGCTTGGAAACAGCTCGGATGAACACTGAAGCTTTCTTT.